This passage covers 13 T cell receptor beta chains from one sample sequenced in a study of graft-versus-host responses after intestinal transplantation. The protocol was immunoSEQ multiplex PCR, while the TCRdb copy is restricted to in-frame clones and leaves out a portion. The data show over 55,000 clones, around 82% seen once. No antigen is known for these receptors. Sequencing used unstimulated CD4+ T cells sorted from spleen or lymph node cells, obtained before transplant. The receptors come from a human donor who was the organ donor for an intestinal transplant.

The chain employs TRBV28 and TRBJ1-5; D is unclear. The CDR3 length is 13 residues. With 4 bases removed from V and 4 bases from J, the gap between germline ends came to 8 bases. Germline lookup yields CDR1 MDHEN and CDR2 SYDVKM. CDR3 region: CASSSPENQPQHF. DNA of the CDR3: TGTGCCAGCAGTTCCCCGGAGAATCAGCCCCAGCATTTT. The full variable domain, its missing parts supplied by reference TRBV28 and TRBJ1-5, is DVKVTQSSRYLVKRTGEKVFLECVQDMDHENMFWYRQDPGLGLRLIYFSYDVKMKEKGDIPEGYSVSREKKERFSLILESASTNQTSMYLCASSSPENQPQHFGDGTRLSIL.

The rearrangement joins TRBV18 to TRBJ2-4; D unclear. The CDR3 runs 13 residues. V lost 2 bases to trimming and J lost 5 bases, with 7 bases between them. Germline CDR1 KGHSH, CDR2 LQKENI. CDR3 sequence reads: CASSPYQENIQYF. CDR3 bases: TGTGCCAGCTCACCATACCAGGAAAACATTCAGTACTTC.

The chain joins TRBV5-4 to TRBJ1-2; 8 bases are shared with TRBD1. This CDR3 has 15 residues. Germline values: CDR1 SGHNT, CDR2 YYREEE (reference sequence). With 4 bases clipped from V and 4 bases from J, the junction kept 9 bases outside the gene matches. DNA for the CDR3: TGTGCCAGCAGCCTAACCAGGGGGCGTCCCTATGGCTACACCTTC. Protein product: CASSLTRGRPYGYTF.

The V gene is TRBV4-1, the J gene TRBJ1-5, with 8 nucleotides matching TRBD1. The ends lost 0 bases at V and 4 bases at J; junction bases unmatched: 5. Looked up from germline, CDR1 is MGHRA and CDR2 is YSYEKL. The CDR3 length is 16 residues. The CDR3 loop reads CASSQERTGQNQPQHF. DNA for the CDR3: TGCGCCAGCAGCCAAGAACGGACAGGGCAAAATCAGCCCCAGCATTTT.

The chain carries TRBV5-6 and TRBJ1-5; D is possibly TRBD1 (6 bases). Per the germline V gene, CDR1 is SGHDT and CDR2 is YYEEEE. There are 16 residues in the CDR3. V was cut by 1 base and J by 4 bases, with 15 bases left in between. As DNA, the CDR3 is TGTGCCAGCAGCTTGTCGCGGGGGGGCTGGAATCAGCCCCAGCATTTT. Translation gives CASSLSRGGWNQPQHF. Full variable domain (remainder filled in from reference TRBV5-6 and TRBJ1-5): DAGVTQSPTHLIKTRGQQVTLRCSPKSGHDTVSWYQQALGQGPQFIFQYYEEEERQRGNFPDRFSGHQFPNYSSELNVNALLLGDSALYLCASSLSRGGWNQPQHFGDGTRLSIL.

The chain recombines TRBV28 with TRBJ1-3; D might be TRBD1 (6 bases). Germline values: CDR1 MDHEN, CDR2 SYDVKM. The V and J ends lost 5 bases and 0 bases respectively, with 20 bases between them. The CDR3 is made up of 18 amino acids. The CDR3 reads CASSRGGATHLSGNTIYF. The CDR3, as DNA: TGTGCCAGCAGTAGGGGGGGGGCCACTCACCTCTCTGGAAACACCATATATTTT.

Concerning this clone itself: Other DNA sequences in the same sample also yield this CDR3. The chain has TRBV5-1 and TRBJ1-5; maybe TRBD1 (5 bases). The CDR3 loop spans 14 amino acids. Germline assignment: CDR1 SGHRS and CDR2 YFSETQ. V was shortened by 0 bases and J by 4 bases, with 8 bases between the two germline ends. This CDR3 reads CASSLGGGNQPQHF. Written as DNA, the CDR3 is TGCGCCAGCAGCTTGGGGGGGGGAAATCAGCCCCAGCATTTT.

The rearrangement links TRBV29-1 to TRBJ2-3, with 8 bases that match TRBD1. Germline values: CDR1 SQVTM, CDR2 ANQGSEA. J gave up 4 bases and V 4 bases, and 1 base lay outside the gene matches. The CDR3 is 12 residues long. The CDR3 here is CSVARGPDTQYF. The CDR3 DNA reads TGCAGCGTTGCCAGGGGGCCAGATACGCAGTATTTT.

V and J are TRBV10-3 and TRBJ2-1; TRBD2 matches 10 bases. Trimming removed 7 bases from V and 5 bases from J; junction bases left unmatched: 11. This CDR3 region has 16 residues. Germline values: CDR1 ENHRY, CDR2 SYGVKD. The CDR3 spells CAITPLAGGYNNEQFF. CDR3 coding DNA: TGTGCCATCACCCCTTTAGCGGGGGGCTACAACAATGAGCAGTTCTTC.

This clone was seen a single time. The chain employs TRBV20-1 and TRBJ1-1; unclear D gene. This CDR3 is 10 amino acids long. Germline loops: CDR1 DFQATT, CDR2 SNEGSKA (reference sequence). V lost 6 bases and J 6 bases, leaving 8 bases between the germline ends. CDR3 sequence reads: CSAYGAEAFF. CDR3 nucleotide sequence: TGCAGTGCCTACGGAGCTGAAGCTTTCTTT.

The chain links TRBV30 to TRBJ1-1; 7 positions match TRBD1. J was trimmed by 7 bases and V by 0 bases; bases with no gene match: 17. The CDR3 runs 17 residues. CDR1 is GTSNPN and CDR2 is SVGIG in the germline V gene (reference sequence). The CDR3 DNA reads TGTGCCTGGAGTGTTGCGGACAGGTACTCAATAAGGTTTGAAGCTTTCTTT. Its protein product is CAWSVADRYSIRFEAFF.

V is TRBV5-1 and J is TRBJ2-3, with D maybe TRBD1 (6 bases). The V end was cut by 2 bases, the J end by 3 bases, with 10 bases between. CDR1 is SGHRS, CDR2 YFSETQ, per germline. This CDR3 is built from 14 residues. Written as DNA, the CDR3 is TGCGCCAGCAGCTTCAACAGGGAGACAGATACGCAGTATTTT. Amino acids: CASSFNRETDTQYF.

The CDR3 DNA sequence: TGTGCCAGCAGTCAAGGACTAGCGGGGATCTACGAGCAGTACGTC. The encoded protein is CASSQGLAGIYEQYV. The gene calls are TRBV6-5 and TRBJ2-7; 12 bases agree with TRBD2. CDR3 size: 15 residues. CDR1 MNHEY and CDR2 SVGAGI come from the germline V gene. The V and J ends lost 5 bases and 3 bases, in that order; junction bases with no gene match: 5.